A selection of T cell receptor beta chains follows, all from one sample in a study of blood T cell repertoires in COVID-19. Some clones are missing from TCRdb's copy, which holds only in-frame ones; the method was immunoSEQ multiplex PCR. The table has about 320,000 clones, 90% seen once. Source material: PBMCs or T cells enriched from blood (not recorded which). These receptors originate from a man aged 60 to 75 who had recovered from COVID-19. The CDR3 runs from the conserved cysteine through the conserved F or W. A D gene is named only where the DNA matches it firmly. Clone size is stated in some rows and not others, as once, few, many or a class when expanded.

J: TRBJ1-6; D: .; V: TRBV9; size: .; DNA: TGTGCCAGCAGCGTAGATGGCCGAAATTCACCCCTCCACTTT; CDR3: CASSVDGRNSPLHF
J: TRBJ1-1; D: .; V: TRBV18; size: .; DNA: TGTGCCAGCTCACCACCGGACAGTTGGACGAACACTGAAGCTTTCTTT; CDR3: CASSPPDSWTNTEAFF
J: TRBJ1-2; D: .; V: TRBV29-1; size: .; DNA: TGCAGCGTTGTGGACAACTCTAACTATGGCTACACCTTC; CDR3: CSVVDNSNYGYTF
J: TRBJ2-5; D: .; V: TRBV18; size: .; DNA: TGTGCCAGCTCACCCCGGTCGGGGGAGACCCAGTACTTC; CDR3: CASSPRSGETQYF
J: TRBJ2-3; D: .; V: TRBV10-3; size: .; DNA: TGTGCCATCAGTGGCAGGGGGAGGGATACGCAGTATTTT; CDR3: CAISGRGRDTQYF
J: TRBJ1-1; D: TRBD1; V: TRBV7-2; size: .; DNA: TGTGCCAGCAGCCGCCGACCGCTACAGGGGTGGAACACTGAAGCTTTCTTT; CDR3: CASSRRPLQGWNTEAFF
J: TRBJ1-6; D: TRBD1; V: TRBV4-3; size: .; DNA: TGCGCCAGCAGCCAAGATATGACAGGGGGCGACTATAATTCACCCCTCCACTTT; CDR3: CASSQDMTGGDYNSPLHF
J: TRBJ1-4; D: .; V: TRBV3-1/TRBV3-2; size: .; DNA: TGTGCCAGCAGGGGGGGGGATGAAAAACTGTTTTTT; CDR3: CASRGGDEKLFF
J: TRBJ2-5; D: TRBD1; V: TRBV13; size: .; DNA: TGTGCCAGCAGCCTCCTCGGACAGGGTAGTGAGACCCAGTACTTC; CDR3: CASSLLGQGSETQYF
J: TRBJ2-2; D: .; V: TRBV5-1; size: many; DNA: TGCGCCAGCAGCTTGGTGGAGATGGGCGGGGAGCTGTTTTTT; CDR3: CASSLVEMGGELFF
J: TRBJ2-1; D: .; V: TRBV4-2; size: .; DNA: TGTGCCAGCAGCCAAGATGTAGCGAGCCTCCGCCCTTACAATGAGCAGTTCTTC; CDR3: CASSQDVASLRPYNEQFF
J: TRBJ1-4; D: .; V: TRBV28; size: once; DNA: TGTGCCAGCAGTTTTAGGTTAGGAGGGAAACTGTTTTTT; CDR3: CASSFRLGGKLFF
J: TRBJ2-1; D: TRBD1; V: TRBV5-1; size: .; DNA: TGCGCCAGCAGCCCGCGGGACAGGGGGCGATCCTACAATGAGCAGTTCTTC; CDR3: CASSPRDRGRSYNEQFF
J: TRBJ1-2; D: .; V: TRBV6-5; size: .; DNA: TGTGCCAGCCCCACCCCTAGGGAGGGAGGCTACACCTTC; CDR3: CASPTPREGGYTF
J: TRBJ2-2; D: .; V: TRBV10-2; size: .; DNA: TGCGCCAGCAGTGATGGGCAGGCCGGGGAGCTGTTTTTT; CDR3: CASSDGQAGELFF
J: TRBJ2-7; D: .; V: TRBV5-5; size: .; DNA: TGTGCCAGCAGCTTGAGTGGAACACAGAGCTCCTACGAGCAGTACTTC; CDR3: CASSLSGTQSSYEQYF
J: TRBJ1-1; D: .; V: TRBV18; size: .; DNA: TGTGCCAGCTCAAACGACAGGAACACTGAAGCTTTCTTT; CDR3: CASSNDRNTEAFF
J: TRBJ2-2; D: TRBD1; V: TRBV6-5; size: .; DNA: TGTGCCAGCAGTTTCCTACAGGGGTACGGGGAGCTGTTTTTT; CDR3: CASSFLQGYGELFF
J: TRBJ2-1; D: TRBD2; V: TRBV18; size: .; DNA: TGTGCCAGCTCACGTTCTAGCGGGAGTTACAATGAGCAGTTCTTC; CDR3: CASSRSSGSYNEQFF
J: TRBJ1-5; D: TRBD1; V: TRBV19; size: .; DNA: TGTGCCAGTAGTCCCCGACAGGGGAATAGCAATCAGCCCCAGCATTTT; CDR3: CASSPRQGNSNQPQHF
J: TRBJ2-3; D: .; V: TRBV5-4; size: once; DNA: TGTGCCAGCAGCTTGCGGGGGGCGCGCACAGATACGCAGTATTTT; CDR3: CASSLRGARTDTQYF
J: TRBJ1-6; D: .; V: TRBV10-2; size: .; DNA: TGCGCCAGCAGTGAGGTCAGGGCAACGTCACCCCTCCACTTT; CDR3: CASSEVRATSPLHF
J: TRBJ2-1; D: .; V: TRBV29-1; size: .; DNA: TGCAGCGTTGATTTTACGATAGGGCGGGATGAGCAGTTCTTC; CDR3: CSVDFTIGRDEQFF
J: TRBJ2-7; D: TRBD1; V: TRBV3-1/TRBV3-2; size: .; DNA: TGTGCCAGCGGGGACAGGTTCTCCGAGCAGTACTTC; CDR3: CASGDRFSEQYF
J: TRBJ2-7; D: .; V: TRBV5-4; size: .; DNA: TGTGCCAGCAGCTACGCCGGGGGCTACGAGCAGTACTTC; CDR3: CASSYAGGYEQYF
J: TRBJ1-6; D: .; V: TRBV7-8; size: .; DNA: TGTGCCAGCAGCTTTCGCACAGGGACGAATTCACCCCTCCACTTT; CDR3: CASSFRTGTNSPLHF
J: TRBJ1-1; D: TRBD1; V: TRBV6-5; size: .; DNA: TGTGCCAGCAGAAGACAGGGGGTAGGGTACACTGAAGCTTTCTTT; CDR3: CASRRQGVGYTEAFF
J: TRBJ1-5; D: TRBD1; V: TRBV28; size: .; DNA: TGTGCCAGCAGTCCGGGACAGGCGAATCAGCCCCAGCATTTT; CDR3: CASSPGQANQPQHF
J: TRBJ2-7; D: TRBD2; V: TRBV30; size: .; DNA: TGTGCCTGGGGACTAGCGGGAACCTACGAGCAGTACTTC; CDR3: CAWGLAGTYEQYF
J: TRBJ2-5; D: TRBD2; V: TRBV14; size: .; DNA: TGTGCCAGCAGCCGCAATAGCGGGGGGAAACAAGAGACCCAGTACTTC; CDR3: CASSRNSGGKQETQYF
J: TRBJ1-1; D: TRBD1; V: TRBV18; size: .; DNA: TGTGCCAGCTCGGCAAGACAGGGAATCCAGCGTGAAGCTTTCTTT; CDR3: CASSARQGIQREAFF
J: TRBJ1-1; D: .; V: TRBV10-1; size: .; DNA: TGCGCCAGCAGGGGCGGACCGAGGGCCACTGAAGCTTTCTTT; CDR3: CASRGGPRATEAFF
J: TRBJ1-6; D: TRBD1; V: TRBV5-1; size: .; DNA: TGCGCCAGCAGCTTCGGACAGGGAGACGGCTCACCCCTCCACTTT; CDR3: CASSFGQGDGSPLHF
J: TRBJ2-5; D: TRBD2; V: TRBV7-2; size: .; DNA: TGTGCCAGCAGCTCTCGGGGTAGCGGGGGCCCGGGAGGGACCCAGTACTTC; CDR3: CASSSRGSGGPGGTQYF
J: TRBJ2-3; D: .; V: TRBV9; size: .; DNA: TGTGCCAGCAGCGAGGGTCACAGGCCCACAGATACGCAGTATTTT; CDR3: CASSEGHRPTDTQYF
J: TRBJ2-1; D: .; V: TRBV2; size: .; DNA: TGTGCCAGCAGCCTCGGCAGCGCCTACAATGAGCAGTTCTTC; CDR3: CASSLGSAYNEQFF
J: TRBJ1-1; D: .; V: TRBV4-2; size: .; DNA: TGTGCCAGCAGCCGAGTTCCGGGACAGAACACTGAAGCTTTCTTT; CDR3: CASSRVPGQNTEAFF
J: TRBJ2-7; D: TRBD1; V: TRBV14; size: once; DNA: TGTGCCAGCAGCAAGAGGACAGGTCCAACCTACGAGCAGTACTTC; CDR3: CASSKRTGPTYEQYF
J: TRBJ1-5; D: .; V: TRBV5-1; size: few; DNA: TGCGCCAGCAGCCCTGGAGCAGGGTACAATCAGCCCCAGCATTTT; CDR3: CASSPGAGYNQPQHF
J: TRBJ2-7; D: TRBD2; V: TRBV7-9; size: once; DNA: TGTGCCGCGGGAGGGGACAGTCCTCCCTACGAGCAGTACTTC; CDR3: CAAGGDSPPYEQYF
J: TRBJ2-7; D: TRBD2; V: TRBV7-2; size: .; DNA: TGTGCCAGCAGCCTGGCGGGACTAGCCTACGAGCAGTACTTC; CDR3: CASSLAGLAYEQYF
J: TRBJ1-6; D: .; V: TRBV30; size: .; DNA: TGTGCCTACAGGCCAGGGTCCTATAATTCACCCCTCCACTTT; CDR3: CAYRPGSYNSPLHF
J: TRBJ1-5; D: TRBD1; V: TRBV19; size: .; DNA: TGTGCCAGTAGGGAGGGGGCGATTATCAATCAGCCCCAGCATTTT; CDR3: CASREGAIINQPQHF